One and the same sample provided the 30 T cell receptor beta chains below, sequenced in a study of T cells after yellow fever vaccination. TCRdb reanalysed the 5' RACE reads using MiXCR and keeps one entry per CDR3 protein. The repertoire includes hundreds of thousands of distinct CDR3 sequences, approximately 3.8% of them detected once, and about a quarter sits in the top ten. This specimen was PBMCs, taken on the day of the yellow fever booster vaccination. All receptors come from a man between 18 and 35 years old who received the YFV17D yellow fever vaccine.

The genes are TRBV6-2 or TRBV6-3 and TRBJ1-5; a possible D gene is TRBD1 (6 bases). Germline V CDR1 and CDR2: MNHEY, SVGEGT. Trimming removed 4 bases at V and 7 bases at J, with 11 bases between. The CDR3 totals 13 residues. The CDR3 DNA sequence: TGTGCCAGCAGTTGGGGGGCTGAACAGCCCCAGCATTTT. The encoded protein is CASSWGAEQPQHF.

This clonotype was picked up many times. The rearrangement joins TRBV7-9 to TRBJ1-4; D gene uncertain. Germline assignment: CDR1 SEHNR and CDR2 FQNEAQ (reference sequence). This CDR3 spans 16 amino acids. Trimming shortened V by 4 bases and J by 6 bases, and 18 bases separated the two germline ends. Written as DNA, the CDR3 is TGTGCCAGCAGCTCCCGCCTGGCGGGGTTCGATGAAAAACTGTTTTTT. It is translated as CASSSRLAGFDEKLFF.

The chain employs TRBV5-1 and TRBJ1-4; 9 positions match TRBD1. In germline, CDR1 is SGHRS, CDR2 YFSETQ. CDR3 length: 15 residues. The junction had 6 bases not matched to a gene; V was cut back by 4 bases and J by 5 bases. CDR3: CASSTQTGGNEKLFF. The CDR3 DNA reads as TGCGCCAGCAGCACACAGACAGGGGGAAATGAAAAACTGTTTTTT. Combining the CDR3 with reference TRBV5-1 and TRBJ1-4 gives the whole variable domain KAGVTQTPRYLIKTRGQQVTLSCSPISGHRSVSWYQQTPGQGLQFLFEYFSETQRNKGNFPGRFSGRQFSNSRSEMNVSTLELGDSALYLCASSTQTGGNEKLFFGSGTQLSVL.

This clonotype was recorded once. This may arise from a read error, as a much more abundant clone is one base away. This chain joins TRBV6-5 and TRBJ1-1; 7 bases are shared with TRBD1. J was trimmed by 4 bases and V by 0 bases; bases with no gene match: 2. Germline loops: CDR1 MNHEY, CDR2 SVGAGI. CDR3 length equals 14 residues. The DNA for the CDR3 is TGTGCCAGCAGTTACTCGGGACAGAGCACTGAAGCTTTCTTT. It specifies CASSYSGQSTEAFF.

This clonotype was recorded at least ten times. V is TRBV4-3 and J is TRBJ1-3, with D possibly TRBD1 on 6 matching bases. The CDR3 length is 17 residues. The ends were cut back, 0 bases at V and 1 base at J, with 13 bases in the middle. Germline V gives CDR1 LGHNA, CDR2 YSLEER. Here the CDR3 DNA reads TGCGCCAGCAGCCAAGAACAGGACGGACAGTCTGGAAACACCATATATTTT. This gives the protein CASSQEQDGQSGNTIYF.

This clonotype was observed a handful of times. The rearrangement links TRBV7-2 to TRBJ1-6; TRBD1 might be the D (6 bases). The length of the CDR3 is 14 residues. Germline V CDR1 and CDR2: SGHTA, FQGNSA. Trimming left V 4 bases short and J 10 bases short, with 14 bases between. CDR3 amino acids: CASSSTGKGSPLHF. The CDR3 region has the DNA TGTGCCAGCAGCTCCACAGGGAAGGGGTCACCCCTCCACTTT.

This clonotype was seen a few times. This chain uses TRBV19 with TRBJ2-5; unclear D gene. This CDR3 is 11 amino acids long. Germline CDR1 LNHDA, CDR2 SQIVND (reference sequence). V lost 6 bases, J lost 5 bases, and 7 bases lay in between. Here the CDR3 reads CASRVAETQYF. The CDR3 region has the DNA TGTGCCAGTAGGGTCGCGGAGACCCAGTACTTC.

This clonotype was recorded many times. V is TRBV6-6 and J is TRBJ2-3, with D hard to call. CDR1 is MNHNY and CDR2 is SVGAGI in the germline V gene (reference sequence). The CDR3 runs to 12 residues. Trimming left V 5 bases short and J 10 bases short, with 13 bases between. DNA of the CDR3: TGTGCCAGCAGTCGCTCCGATTTCGCGCAGTATTTT. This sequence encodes CASSRSDFAQYF.

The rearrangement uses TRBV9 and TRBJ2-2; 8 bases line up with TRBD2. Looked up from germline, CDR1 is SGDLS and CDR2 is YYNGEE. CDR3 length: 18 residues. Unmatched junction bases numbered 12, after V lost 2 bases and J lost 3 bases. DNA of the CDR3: TGTGCCAGCAGCGTTGCCCCCGGGGGGGGCGGAGACACCGGGGAGCTGTTTTTT. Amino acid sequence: CASSVAPGGGGDTGELFF.

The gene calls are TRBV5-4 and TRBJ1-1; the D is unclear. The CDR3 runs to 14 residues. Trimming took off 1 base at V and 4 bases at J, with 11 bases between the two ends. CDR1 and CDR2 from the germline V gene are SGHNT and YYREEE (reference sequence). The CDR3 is CASSLFGVGTEAFF. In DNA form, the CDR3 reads TGTGCCAGCAGCTTGTTTGGGGTCGGCACTGAAGCTTTCTTT.

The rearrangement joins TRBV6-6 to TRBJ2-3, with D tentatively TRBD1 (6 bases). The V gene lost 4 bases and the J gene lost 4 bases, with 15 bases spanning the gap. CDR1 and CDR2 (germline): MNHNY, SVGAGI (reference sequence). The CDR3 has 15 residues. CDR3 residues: CASSFEPGEADTQYF. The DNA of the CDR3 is TGTGCCAGCAGTTTTGAACCAGGGGAAGCAGATACGCAGTATTTT.

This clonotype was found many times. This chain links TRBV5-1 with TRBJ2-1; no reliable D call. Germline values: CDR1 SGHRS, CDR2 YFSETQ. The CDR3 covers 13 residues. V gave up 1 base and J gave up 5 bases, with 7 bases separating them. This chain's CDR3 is CASSLFENNEQFF. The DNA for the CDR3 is TGCGCCAGCAGCTTGTTTGAGAACAATGAGCAGTTCTTC. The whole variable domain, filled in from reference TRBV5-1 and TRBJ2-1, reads KAGVTQTPRYLIKTRGQQVTLSCSPISGHRSVSWYQQTPGQGLQFLFEYFSETQRNKGNFPGRFSGRQFSNSRSEMNVSTLELGDSALYLCASSLFENNEQFFGPGTRLTVL.

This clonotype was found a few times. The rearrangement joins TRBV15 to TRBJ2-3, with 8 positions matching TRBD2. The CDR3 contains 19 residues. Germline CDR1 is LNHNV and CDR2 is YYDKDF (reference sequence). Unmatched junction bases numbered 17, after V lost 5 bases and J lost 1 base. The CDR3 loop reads CATSHAGGGGPTRTDTQYF. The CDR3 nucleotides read TGTGCCACCAGCCACGCGGGGGGCGGGGGGCCTACACGCACAGATACGCAGTATTTT.

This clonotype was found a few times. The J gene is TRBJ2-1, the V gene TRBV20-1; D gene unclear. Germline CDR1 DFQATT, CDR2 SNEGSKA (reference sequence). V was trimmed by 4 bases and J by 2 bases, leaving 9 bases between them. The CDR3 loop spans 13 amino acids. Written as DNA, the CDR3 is TGCAGTGCTACCGCTTCTACCTACAATGAGCAGTTCTTC. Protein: CSATASTYNEQFF.

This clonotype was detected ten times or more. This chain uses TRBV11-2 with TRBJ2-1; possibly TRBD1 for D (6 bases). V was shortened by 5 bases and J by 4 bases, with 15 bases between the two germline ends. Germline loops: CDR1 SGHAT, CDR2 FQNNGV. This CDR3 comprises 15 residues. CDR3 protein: CASSPTSDSYNEQFF. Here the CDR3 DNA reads TGTGCCAGCAGCCCTACCTCGGACAGTTACAATGAGCAGTTCTTC.

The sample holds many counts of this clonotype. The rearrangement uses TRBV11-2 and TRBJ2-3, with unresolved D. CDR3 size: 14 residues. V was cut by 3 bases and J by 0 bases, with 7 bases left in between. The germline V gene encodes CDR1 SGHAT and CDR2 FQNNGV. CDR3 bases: TGTGCCAGCAGCTTCGAAGGGAGCACAGATACGCAGTATTTT. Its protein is CASSFEGSTDTQYF.

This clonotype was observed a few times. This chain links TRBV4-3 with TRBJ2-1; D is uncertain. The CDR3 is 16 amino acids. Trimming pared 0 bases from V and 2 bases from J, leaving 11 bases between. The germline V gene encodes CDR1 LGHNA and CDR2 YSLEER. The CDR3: CASSQDRQDTYNEQFF. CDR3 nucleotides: TGCGCCAGCAGCCAAGATAGGCAGGATACCTACAATGAGCAGTTCTTC.

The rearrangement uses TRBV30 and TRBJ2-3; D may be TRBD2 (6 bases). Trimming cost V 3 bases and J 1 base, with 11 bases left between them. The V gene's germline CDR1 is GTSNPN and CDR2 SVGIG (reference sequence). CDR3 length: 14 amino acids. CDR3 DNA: TGTGCCTGGAGAATGGGCGGGGGCACAGATACGCAGTATTTT. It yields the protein CAWRMGGGTDTQYF.

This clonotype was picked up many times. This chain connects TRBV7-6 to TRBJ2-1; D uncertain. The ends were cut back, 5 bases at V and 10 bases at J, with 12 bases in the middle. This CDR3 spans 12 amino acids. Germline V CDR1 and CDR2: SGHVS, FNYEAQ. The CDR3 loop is CASSGYPVEQFF. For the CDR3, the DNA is TGTGCCAGCAGCGGCTACCCGGTCGAGCAGTTCTTC.

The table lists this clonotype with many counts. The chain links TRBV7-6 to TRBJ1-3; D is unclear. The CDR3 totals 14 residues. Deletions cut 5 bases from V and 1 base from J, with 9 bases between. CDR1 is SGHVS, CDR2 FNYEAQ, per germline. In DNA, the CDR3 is TGTGCCAGCAGCCTAGTACAATCTGGAAACACCATATATTTT. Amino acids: CASSLVQSGNTIYF.

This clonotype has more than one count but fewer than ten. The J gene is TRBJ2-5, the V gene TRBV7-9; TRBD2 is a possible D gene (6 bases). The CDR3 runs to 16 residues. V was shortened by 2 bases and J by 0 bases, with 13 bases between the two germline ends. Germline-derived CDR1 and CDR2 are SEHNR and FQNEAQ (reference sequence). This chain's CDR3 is CASSLMEGENQETQYF. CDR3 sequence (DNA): TGTGCCAGCAGCTTAATGGAGGGCGAGAACCAAGAGACCCAGTACTTC. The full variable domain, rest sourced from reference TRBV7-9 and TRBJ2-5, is DTGVSQNPRHKITKRGQNVTFRCDPISEHNRLYWYRQTLGQGPEFLTYFQNEAQLEKSRLLSDRFSAERPKGSFSTLEIQRTEQGDSAMYLCASSLMEGENQETQYFGPGTRLLVL.

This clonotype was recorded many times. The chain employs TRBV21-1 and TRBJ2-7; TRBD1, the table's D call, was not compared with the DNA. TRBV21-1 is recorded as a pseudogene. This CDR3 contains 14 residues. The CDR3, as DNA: TGTGCCAGCAGCAAAGGCCAGGGGGACCACGAGCAGTACGTC. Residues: CASSKGQGDHEQYV.

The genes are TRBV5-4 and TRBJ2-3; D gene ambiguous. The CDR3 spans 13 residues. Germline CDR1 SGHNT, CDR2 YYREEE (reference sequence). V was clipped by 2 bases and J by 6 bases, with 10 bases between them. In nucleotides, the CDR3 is TGTGCCAGCAGCTTTTCCCGGGTGGATACGCAGTATTTT. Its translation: CASSFSRVDTQYF.

The CDR3 region has the DNA TGTGCCAGCAGCCCAGGACAGGACCGCTCTGGGGCCAACGTCCTGACTTTC. The encoded protein is CASSPGQDRSGANVLTF. This chain uses TRBV7-2 with TRBJ2-6; TRBD1 matches 7 bases. Losses at the gene ends were 5 bases for V and 0 bases for J; bases not matched to a gene: 7. There are 17 residues in the CDR3. Germline CDR1 reads SGHTA; CDR2 reads FQGNSA.

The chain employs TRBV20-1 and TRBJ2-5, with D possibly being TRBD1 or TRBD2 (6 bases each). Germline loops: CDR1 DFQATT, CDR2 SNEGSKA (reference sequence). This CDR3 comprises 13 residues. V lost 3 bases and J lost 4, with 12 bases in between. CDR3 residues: CSASFRGRETQYF. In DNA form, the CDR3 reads TGCAGTGCTAGTTTCCGGGGGCGAGAGACCCAGTACTTC.

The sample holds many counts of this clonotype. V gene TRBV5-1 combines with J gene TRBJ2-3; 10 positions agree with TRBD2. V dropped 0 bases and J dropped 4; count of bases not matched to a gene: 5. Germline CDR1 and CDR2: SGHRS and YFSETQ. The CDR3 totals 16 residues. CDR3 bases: TGCGCCAGCAGCTTGGGTAGCGGGGGGCGGCCAGATACGCAGTATTTT. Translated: CASSLGSGGRPDTQYF.

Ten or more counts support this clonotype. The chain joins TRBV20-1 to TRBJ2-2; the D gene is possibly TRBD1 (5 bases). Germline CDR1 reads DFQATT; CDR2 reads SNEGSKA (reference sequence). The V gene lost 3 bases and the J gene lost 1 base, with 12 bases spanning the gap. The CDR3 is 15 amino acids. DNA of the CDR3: TGCAGTGCTAGCAGGGCAGGGTGGAACACCGGGGAGCTGTTTTTT. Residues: CSASRAGWNTGELFF.

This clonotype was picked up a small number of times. The CDR3 loop reads CASSQDYGGGGTGELFF. CDR3 sequence (DNA): TGTGCCAGCAGCCAAGACTACGGGGGCGGAGGCACCGGGGAGCTGTTTTTT. The chain employs TRBV3-1 and TRBJ2-2, with D perhaps assigned TRBD1 or TRBD2 (6 bases each). Germline CDR1 reads LGHDT; CDR2 reads YNNKEL (reference sequence). The germline V and J ends were trimmed by 0 bases and 4 bases, with 15 bases remaining between them. The CDR3 is made up of 17 amino acids.

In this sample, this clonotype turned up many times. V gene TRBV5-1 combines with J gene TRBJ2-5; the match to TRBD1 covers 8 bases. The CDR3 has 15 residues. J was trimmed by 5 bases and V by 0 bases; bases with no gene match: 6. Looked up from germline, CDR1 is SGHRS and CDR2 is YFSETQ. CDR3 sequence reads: CASSLARNRGETQYF. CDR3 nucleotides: TGCGCCAGCAGCTTGGCCAGGAACAGGGGGGAGACCCAGTACTTC.

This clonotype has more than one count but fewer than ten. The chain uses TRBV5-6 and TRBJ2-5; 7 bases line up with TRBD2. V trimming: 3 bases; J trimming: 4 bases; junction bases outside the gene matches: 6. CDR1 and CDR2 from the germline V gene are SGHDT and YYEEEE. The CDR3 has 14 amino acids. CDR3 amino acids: CASSSWTRGETQYF. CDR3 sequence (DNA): TGTGCCAGCAGCTCGTGGACTAGAGGAGAGACCCAGTACTTC.